The T cell receptor (beta chain) described here comes from a study of shared clonotypes between healthy human individuals. Study-wide points: Clonotypes which were not shared had lower generation probabilities than clonotypes that all four donors shared. It was anticipated that sequencing depth would influence how many clonotypes donors shared. Collection of samples was limited to blood; tissue repertoires likely differ.

CDR1 and CDR2 (germline): MNHEY, SVGAGI. V was clipped by 4 bases and J by 3 bases; unmatched bases: 9. The CDR3 loop spans 16 amino acids. With regard to this clone: What it binds is not known.

This table comes from immunoSEQ multiplex PCR, and its TCRdb copy is limited to in-frame clones, with some not included. The sample lists about 1 million clones, more than 60% occurring once. The chain has TRBV6-5 and TRBJ2-7; 10 nucleotides line up with TRBD2. The source of this sequence is a man aged 18 to 29 in good health. The material sequenced was memory CD4+ T cells sorted from blood. Subset denoted: CD45RA-negative fraction. CDR3 DNA sequence: TGTGCCAGCAGTTCATTCAGCGGGGGGGGAAGCTACGAGCAGTACTTC. As protein: CASSSFSGGGSYEQYF.